The 13 T cell receptor beta chains below were found in one sample sequenced in a study of T cells after yellow fever vaccination. MiXCR was run by TCRdb on the 5' RACE reads, yielding one entry per CDR3 protein. The sample shows about 120,000 distinct CDR3 sequences, 5.5% to 8% of them seen only once. Here the sequenced sample was CD4+ T cells sorted from PBMCs, taken about 49 days after the first yellow fever vaccination. The source of these receptors is a man younger than 30 who received the YFV17D yellow fever vaccine.

This clonotype turned up a few times. The rearrangement links TRBV6-5 to TRBJ1-5, with unresolved D. Germline CDR1 and CDR2: MNHEY and SVGAGI. The CDR3 runs to 13 residues. V gave up 4 bases and J gave up 4 bases, with 8 bases separating them. CDR3 loop: CASSWALNQPQHF. In nucleotides, the CDR3 is TGTGCCAGCAGTTGGGCGCTGAATCAGCCCCAGCATTTT.

In this sample, this clonotype turned up many times. The chain is built from TRBV2 and TRBJ2-2; a possible D gene is TRBD1 (6 bases). V gave up 5 bases and J gave up 3 bases, with 13 bases separating them. Germline V CDR1 and CDR2: SNHLY, FYNNEI. The CDR3 is 15 amino acids. In nucleotides, the CDR3 is TGTGCCAGCAGTATATTGGGGGCCGACACCGGGGAGCTGTTTTTT. Protein product: CASSILGADTGELFF.

In this sample, this clonotype turned up many times. The V gene is TRBV18, the J gene TRBJ1-1; tentatively, D is TRBD1 (5 bases). Germline V gives CDR1 KGHSH, CDR2 LQKENI. The CDR3 is 15 residues long. Trimming shortened V by 2 bases and J by 7 bases, and 17 bases separated the two germline ends. The CDR3 sequence: CASSPMDKGSGEAFF. The CDR3 nucleotides are TGTGCCAGCTCACCAATGGACAAAGGAAGTGGTGAAGCTTTCTTT.

Many counts were recorded for this clonotype. This chain links TRBV3-1 with TRBJ2-7, with 8 bases lining up with TRBD2. The germline CDR1 and CDR2 sequences are LGHDT and YNNKEL (reference sequence). The CDR3 runs to 16 residues. V gave up 0 bases and J gave up 1 base; unmatched junction bases: 5. The CDR3 DNA reads TGTGCCAGCAGCCAAGATGAAGTAGCGGGGTCCTACGAGCAGTACTTC. As protein: CASSQDEVAGSYEQYF.

This clonotype was seen ten or more times. The V gene is TRBV20-1, the J gene TRBJ2-1; possibly TRBD2 for D (5 bases). The CDR3 totals 14 residues. Trimming removed 6 bases from V and 0 bases from J, with 12 bases in between. Per germline, CDR1 DFQATT and CDR2 SNEGSKA (reference sequence). CDR3 protein: CSARGGGSYNEQFF. CDR3 coding DNA: TGCAGTGCCCGAGGAGGCGGCTCCTACAATGAGCAGTTCTTC.

This clonotype was seen ten or more times. The CDR3 protein is CASLGQGGGKETQYF. The CDR3 DNA reads as TGTGCCAGCCTTGGACAGGGAGGAGGAAAAGAGACCCAGTACTTC. This sequence joins TRBV7-8 and TRBJ2-5, with 8 bases lining up with TRBD1. J gave up 3 bases and V 8 bases, and 11 bases lay outside the gene matches. The CDR3 length is 15 residues. The V gene's germline CDR1 is SGHVS and CDR2 FQNEAQ. Complete variable domain (other parts from reference TRBV7-8 and TRBJ2-5): GAGVSQSPRYKVAKRGQDVALRCDPISGHVSLFWYQQALGQGPEFLTYFQNEAQLDKSGLPSDRFFAERPEGSVSTLKIQRTQQEDSAVYLCASLGQGGGKETQYFGPGTRLLVL.

Concerning this clonotype itself: A much larger clone sits a single nucleotide away, making a read error possible. This chain links TRBV20-1 with TRBJ1-6; perhaps TRBD1 as D (6 bases). In germline, CDR1 is DFQATT, CDR2 SNEGSKA (reference sequence). Trimming pared 5 bases from V and 2 bases from J, leaving 13 bases between. The CDR3 is 15 residues long. The CDR3 region has the DNA TGCAGTGCTTCCCGGACAGTGACCTATAATTCACCCCTCCACTTT. This codes for CSASRTVTYNSPLHF.

This clonotype was seen repeatedly, ten times or more. The chain links TRBV5-1 to TRBJ1-1; 7 bases are shared with TRBD1. V lost 4 bases, J lost 4 bases, and 7 bases stayed unmatched. The CDR3 totals 14 residues. The germline CDR1 and CDR2 sequences are SGHRS and YFSETQ. Here the CDR3 reads CASSKTTGSTEAFF. Written as DNA, the CDR3 is TGCGCCAGCAGCAAAACGACAGGGTCCACTGAAGCTTTCTTT.

This clonotype was counted ten times or more. This chain connects TRBV7-9 to TRBJ1-2; 7 nucleotides align to TRBD1. This CDR3 spans 14 amino acids. The V gene end was trimmed by 5 bases and the J gene end by 6 bases; junction bases not matched to a gene: 9. The germline CDR1 and CDR2 sequences are SEHNR and FQNEAQ (reference sequence). CDR3 coding DNA: TGTGCCAGCAGCCCCAACGACAGGGCAGATGGCTACACCTTC. Protein product: CASSPNDRADGYTF.

This clonotype was observed at least ten times. This rearrangement joins TRBV12-3 or TRBV12-4 to TRBJ1-2; 8 bases line up with TRBD1. This CDR3 has 13 residues. The V gene end was trimmed by 5 bases and the J gene end by 5 bases; junction bases not matched to a gene: 4. This CDR3 is CASSITGGYGYTF. The CDR3, as DNA: TGTGCCAGCAGTATAACAGGGGGTTATGGCTACACCTTC.

This clonotype is medium-sized by share. The gene calls are TRBV6-2 or TRBV6-3 and TRBJ2-7; D is ambiguous. Deletions cut 6 bases from V and 4 bases from J, with 10 bases between. Looked up from germline, CDR1 is MNHEY and CDR2 is SVGEGT. The length of the CDR3 is 12 residues. As DNA, the CDR3 is TGTGCCAGCAGCAGAGCGAGTTACGAGCAGTACGTC. This gives the protein CASSRASYEQYV.

The genes are TRBV5-1 and TRBJ1-1; D is ambiguous. With 0 bases removed from V and 1 base from J, the gap between germline ends came to 7 bases. Germline values: CDR1 SGHRS, CDR2 YFSETQ. The CDR3 contains 14 residues. CDR3 nucleotides: TGCGCCAGCAGCTTGGGACCCTGGAACACTGAAGCTTTCTTT. Translated, it gives CASSLGPWNTEAFF.

In the case of this clonotype: Being one base from a much bigger clone, this may be a read error. CDR3 nucleotide sequence: TGTGCCAGCAGCCCCGGGGGACACACAGATACGCAGTGTTTT. This sequence encodes CASSPGGHTDTQCF. The gene calls are TRBV5-4 and TRBJ2-3; the D gene could be TRBD1 or TRBD2 (6 bases each). CDR1 and CDR2 (germline): SGHNT, YYREEE (reference sequence). The CDR3 loop spans 14 amino acids.